Listed here is a single T cell receptor (beta chain). Given a much more abundant clone one base away, this may be a read error. This entry belongs to a study of T cells after yellow fever vaccination. TCRdb fed the 5' RACE reads into MiXCR, producing one record per CDR3 protein. The top ten clones hold approximately 0.78% of a sample with roughly 150,000 distinct CDR3 sequences, around 7.7% of them seen once. Trimming cost V 3 bases and J 0 bases; bases outside gene matches: 7. This CDR3 region has 17 residues. Germline lookup yields CDR1 LGHNA and CDR2 YSLEER. This TCR was recovered from a young man who received the YFV17D yellow fever vaccine. V usage is TRBV4-3 and J usage is TRBJ2-3, with 9 bases matching TRBD2. This sample comprised CD4+ T cells sorted from PBMCs, obtained 5 days after the yellow fever booster vaccination. The DNA of the CDR3 is TGCGCCAGCAGCCACAGTTCTCTAGCGGGAAGCACAGATACGCAGTATTTT. This codes for CASSHSSLAGSTDTQYF.